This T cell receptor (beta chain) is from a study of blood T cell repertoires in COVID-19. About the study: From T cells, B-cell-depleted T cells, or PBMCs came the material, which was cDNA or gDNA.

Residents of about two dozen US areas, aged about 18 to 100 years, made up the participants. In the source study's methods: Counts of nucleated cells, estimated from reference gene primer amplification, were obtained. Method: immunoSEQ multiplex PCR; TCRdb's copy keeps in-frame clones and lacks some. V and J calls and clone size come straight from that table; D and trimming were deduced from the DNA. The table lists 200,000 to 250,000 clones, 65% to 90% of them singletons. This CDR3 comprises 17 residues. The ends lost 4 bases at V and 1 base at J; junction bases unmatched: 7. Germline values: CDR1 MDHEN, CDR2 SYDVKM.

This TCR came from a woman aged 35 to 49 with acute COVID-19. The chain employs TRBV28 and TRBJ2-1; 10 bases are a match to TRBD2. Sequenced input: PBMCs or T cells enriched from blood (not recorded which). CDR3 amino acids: CASSSPLTSGSYNEQFF. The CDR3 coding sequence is TGTGCCAGCAGTTCTCCTTTGACTAGCGGGTCCTACAATGAGCAGTTCTTC.